This T cell receptor (beta chain) was sequenced in a study of CD8 T cells in ankylosing spondylitis. Study-level findings and limits: Among TCR beta sequences, a motif of under ten highly homologous variants appeared characteristic of ankylosing spondylitis blood. Some motif variants had been reported before (in reactive arthritis synovial fluid and blood). Disease-linked clones were reportedly significantly enriched in matched ankylosing spondylitis synovial fluid.

Per germline, CDR1 GTSNPN and CDR2 SVGIG (reference sequence). The CDR3 runs 17 residues. V shed 2 bases, J shed 0 bases, and the junction held 13 bases outside the gene matches. As the method for making TCR beta libraries, quantitative 5'-RACE with molecular barcodes was used. TCRdb reprocessed the 5' RACE reads with MiXCR, giving one entry per CDR3 protein. The sample has a few hundred thousand distinct CDR3 sequences, about 10% seen once. In its sample, this clonotype was seen once. Its antigen is as yet unknown. This sequence was found in a male donor with ankylosing spondylitis or in good health (not recorded which). The sequenced material came from blood, either unsorted or a sorted T cell fraction (not recorded which). This chain uses TRBV30 with TRBJ2-7; the match to TRBD2 covers 7 bases. CDR3 bases: TGTGCCTGGAGTTCAAGCGGGGTTTCCGGGGTCTCCTACGAGCAGTACTTC. Translated, it gives CAWSSSGVSGVSYEQYF.